This TCR beta chain emerged from a study of T cell responses to AZD1222 COVID-19 vaccine. V lost 3 bases and J lost 7, with 10 bases in between. CDR1 is MNHNS and CDR2 is SASEGT in the germline V gene. There are 13 residues in the CDR3. This clone was observed once. Repertoires were generated with immunoSEQ multiplex PCR, while TCRdb's copy carries only in-frame clones and drops some. The sample shows fewer than 100,000 clones, 90% of them seen only once. The chain is built from TRBV6-1 and TRBJ2-1; D may be TRBD2 (5 bases). The specimen comprised peripheral blood, sampled on day 0 of AZD1222 vaccination. The TCR sequence derives from an adult in good health. The DNA of the CDR3 is TGTGCCAGCAGTGAGAGGGTGGGGAATGAGCAGTTCTTC. Encoded protein: CASSERVGNEQFF.